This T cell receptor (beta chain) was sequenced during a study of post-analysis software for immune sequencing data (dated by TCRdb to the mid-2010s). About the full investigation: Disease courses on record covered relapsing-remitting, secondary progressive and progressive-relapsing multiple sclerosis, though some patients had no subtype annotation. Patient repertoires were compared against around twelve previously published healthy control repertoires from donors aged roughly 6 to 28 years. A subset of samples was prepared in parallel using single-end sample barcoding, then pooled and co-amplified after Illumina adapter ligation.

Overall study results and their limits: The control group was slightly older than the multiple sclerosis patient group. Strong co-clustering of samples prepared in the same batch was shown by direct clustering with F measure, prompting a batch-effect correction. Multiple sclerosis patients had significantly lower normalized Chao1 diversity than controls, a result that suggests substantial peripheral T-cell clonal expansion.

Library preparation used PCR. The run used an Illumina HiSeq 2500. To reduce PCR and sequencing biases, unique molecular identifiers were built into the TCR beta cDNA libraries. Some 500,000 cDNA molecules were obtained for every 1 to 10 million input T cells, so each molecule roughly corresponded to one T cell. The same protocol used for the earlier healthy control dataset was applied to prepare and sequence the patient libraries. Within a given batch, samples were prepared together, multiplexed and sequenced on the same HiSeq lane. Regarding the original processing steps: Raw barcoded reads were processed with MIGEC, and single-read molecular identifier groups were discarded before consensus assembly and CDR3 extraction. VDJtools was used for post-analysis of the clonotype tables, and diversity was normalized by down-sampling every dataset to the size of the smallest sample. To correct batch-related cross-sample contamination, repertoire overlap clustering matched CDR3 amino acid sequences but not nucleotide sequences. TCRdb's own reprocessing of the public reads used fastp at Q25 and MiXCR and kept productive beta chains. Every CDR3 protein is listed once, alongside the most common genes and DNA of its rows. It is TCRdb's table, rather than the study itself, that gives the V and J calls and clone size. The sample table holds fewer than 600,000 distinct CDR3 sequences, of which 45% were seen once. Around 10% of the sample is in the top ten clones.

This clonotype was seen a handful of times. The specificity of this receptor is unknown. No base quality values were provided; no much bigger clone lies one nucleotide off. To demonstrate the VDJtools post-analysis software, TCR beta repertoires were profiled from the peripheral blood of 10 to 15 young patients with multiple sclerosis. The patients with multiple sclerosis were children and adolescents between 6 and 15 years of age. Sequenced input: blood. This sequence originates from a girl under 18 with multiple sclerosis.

The sequence in DNA is TGCAGTGTCTCACAGGGGAGCAATCAGCCCCAGCATTTT. This translates into CSVSQGSNQPQHF. The rearrangement joined TRBV20-1 to TRBJ1-5; TRBD1 lines up with 7 middle nucleotides. The CDR3 goes from the cysteine to the phenylalanine over 13 residues. The only DNA kept is the CDR3, 39 bases in frame from the first base. Unmatched junction bases come to 4, with V trimmed by 7 bases and J by 1 base. Sequences DFQATT (CDR1) and SNEGSKA (CDR2) are obtained from the germline V gene (reference sequence).